The source of this TCR beta chain is a study of T cell responses to AZD1222 COVID-19 vaccine (dated by TCRdb to about 2021). Context from the whole study: A total of approximately 240 trial participants underwent TCR sequencing, of whom roughly 210 had received two doses of AZD1222 and about 25 had received two doses of the MenACWY control vaccine. Enrollment into the trials was organized by age into subgroups of 18-55, 56-69 and 70-plus years, and those subgroups contained approximately 160, 26 and 62 TCR-sequenced participants, respectively.

The meaning of the sample's time point label: about 28 days (+/-7) after the second vaccine dose. AZD1222 recipients with second doses at about 4 weeks or about 12 weeks were pooled, because spike-specific TCR depth and breadth did not differ between schedules. Vaccinee samples came from UK trials COV001 and COV002, including a single-blind randomized controlled phase 2/3 trial of AZD1222 (ChAdOx1 nCoV-19) in healthy adults. Trial participant PBMC samples were collected at day 0 and day 28 after the second dose for TCRbeta chain sequencing. The CDR3 regions of human TCRbeta chains were subjected to immunosequencing. The source study handled its data this way. Repertoire TCRs were checked for matches against a reference library of SARS-CoV-2-specific TCRs that had been generated using the MIRA antigen-specificity platform. Breadth was defined as the fraction of unique TCRs that were SARS-CoV-2-associated, and depth was defined as the fraction of total T cells that were SARS-CoV-2-associated. Using the MIRA data, every spike-specific TCR was mapped to the spike region that the TCR reacted to and assigned to either a CD4 or a CD8 class. Log10-transformed breadth and depth values were compared by one-way ANOVA with Sidak's multiple comparisons tests. Sourced from immuneACCESS, this table was stored by TCRdb with only in-frame sequences that have V and J called. A share of the clones is absent; for the studies checked, an unresolved V gene accounts for under half, and the remainder has no known explanation. Clone size and V and J calls were adopted from that table, with D and trimming inferred from the DNA. The sample table lists approximately 140,000 clones, around 94% of them with a count of one. About a tenth of the sample is held by the ten biggest clonotypes.

The CDR3, cysteine through phenylalanine, is 11 amino acids long. Just the 33-base CDR3 DNA is kept, in frame starting at base 1. Deletion took 9 bases off V and 4 bases off J, with a span of 9 bases between the germline ends. CDR1 SEHNR and CDR2 FQNEAQ are derived from the germline V gene (reference sequence). Overall results and qualifications from the work: In the small 56-69-year group, the increase in depth fell short of significance, most likely because of low power. Vaccine-associated CD4 TCRs spanned the whole spike protein, with dominant responses in regions 160-218 and 743-854. Nearly half of unique spike-specific TCRs reportedly recognized epitopes outside regions mutated in the B.1.351 and B.1.1.7 variants. Because no day 14 peak-response samples were available, the repertoires could be characterized only after the peak T cell response. Conclusions about previously exposed vaccinees are limited, since just a handful of AZD1222 recipients were seropositive for SARS-CoV-2 at baseline. After two AZD1222 doses, spike-specific TCR breadth and depth were significantly higher than at day 0 and than in MenACWY recipients. Participants were mostly white British and included more females than males, and it was suggested by the authors that clonal diversity may have been underestimated.

A word on this clone: Its antigen is unknown. No base quality values were provided; no much bigger clone lies one nucleotide off.

The sequencing here drew on peripheral blood, taken 28 days after the second AZD1222 dose. The chain was built from TRBV7-9 and TRBJ1-2, with the D gene uncertain. The receptor was derived from an adult who received the AZD1222 COVID-19 vaccine. This receptor has the CDR3 CASIDTYGYTF. Read as DNA, the sequence is TGTGCCAGTATCGACACCTATGGCTACACCTTC.